This paragraph covers one TCR beta chain sequence. Sequencing used immunoSEQ multiplex PCR; TCRdb keeps in-frame clones, though not all of them. The data show 180,000 or so clones, 70% to 80% seen once. These data belong to a study of blood T cell repertoires in COVID-19. V dropped 1 base and J dropped 3 bases, with 10 bases sitting between them. Germline V CDR1 and CDR2: SEHNR, FQNEAQ (reference sequence). This CDR3 region has 14 residues. The chain has TRBV7-9 and TRBJ2-7; a possible D gene is TRBD1 (6 bases). This TCR came from a man in his sixties who had been exposed to COVID-19. What was sequenced was PBMCs or T cells enriched from blood (not recorded which). CDR3 nucleotide sequence: TGTGCCAGCAGCTTAGACAGGGCCGTCTACGAGCAGTACTTC. Its translation is CASSLDRAVYEQYF.